The table lists the clone carrying this TCR beta chain with a few counts. Its antigen is unknown. Sequencing was performed with immunoSEQ multiplex PCR; in TCRdb, only in-frame clones are kept and a portion is missing. The sample has 45,000 to 60,000 clones, around 76% seen once. Isolating CD4+ T cells followed more than eight days of culture. This individual tested PCR-positive for SARS-CoV-2 infection between March and December 2020. V shed 0 bases and J 8 bases; nucleotides not matched to a gene: 6. The germline gives CDR1 MGHRA, CDR2 YSYEKL. The CDR3 is 15 amino acids. The record originates from a study of vaccination effects on CD4 cells after COVID-19. Study-level background: A few million PBMC per well received 7.5 to 10 IU/ml IL-2 and approximately 9.2 ug/ml peptides in culture.

Findings and caveats of the study: Clones induced by infection and by vaccine showed marked clonal contraction late after vaccination. Most post-vaccine spike-reactive clones in convalescents were new, not infection-derived.

The chain couples TRBV4-1 to TRBJ2-5; 10 positions agree with TRBD2. The sequence derives from a human donor who had a prior SARS-CoV-2 infection. The source was CD4+ T cells from PBMCs cultured without peptide, collected before COVID-19 vaccination. The CDR3 region has the DNA TGCGCCAGCAGCCAAGATACCCTAGCGGGAGCTACCCAGTACTTC. This gives the protein CASSQDTLAGATQYF.